Given below is one T cell receptor beta chain in context. This clonotype was recorded many times. Its antigen specificity is not known. No much larger clone exists at a distance of one base, and base qualities are not known. This sample is part of a study of T-cell reconstitution after alpha-beta-depleted transplantation in children (dated by TCRdb to about 2016). In the study overall: Using TCR repertoire profiling, the study followed T-cell immune reconstitution in a quantitative way in children after TCRalphabeta/CD19-depleted allogeneic hematopoietic cell transplantation.

Libraries were constructed by PCR. Data came from an Illumina HiSeq 2500. TCR library preparation used molecular barcoding, with unique molecular identifiers applied to normalize quantification of the TCRbeta repertoire. The public reads were reprocessed in TCRdb via fastp at Q25 and MiXCR, keeping in-frame beta chains. Rows merge per CDR3 protein into single entries with the most common DNA and genes. The sample has approximately 400,000 distinct CDR3 sequences on record, roughly a tenth of them singletons. The ten most abundant clones make up 4.5% to 6.5% of the sample. From cysteine to phenylalanine, the CDR3 is 12 amino acids long. Only the CDR3 part of the read is kept: 36 bases, read in frame from the first base. For this chain, trimming is 6 bases at the V end and 12 bases at the J end, and the number of junction bases without a gene match is 8.

The receptor was derived from a human donor who donated a stem cell graft to a child with acute myeloid leukemia. The chain links TRBV12-3 or TRBV12-4 with TRBJ2-1; TRBD1 aligns with 7 central bases. The source material was PBMCs from the stem cell graft donor, sampled from the stem cell graft. CDR3 protein: CASSQYRGLQFF. The DNA is TGTGCCAGCAGCCAGTACAGGGGTTTGCAGTTCTTC.